Following are 17 T cell receptor beta chains from one sample sequenced in a study of shared clonotypes between healthy human individuals. The method was immunoSEQ multiplex PCR; TCRdb's version includes in-frame clones alone and lacks a portion of them. The top ten hold under 2% of the sample, which has about 2,200,000 clones, approximately 94% seen once. Naive CD8 isolation took CD45RO-negative cells positively selected for CCR7 and excluded terminally differentiated effector memory CD45RA+ cells. The sequenced material came from naive CD8+ T cells from PBMCs. The source is a man between 18 and 29 years old in good health. Some clones in this sample may be carry-over from other donors' samples.

CDR3 loop: CASSAAFKGSEQYF. DNA of the CDR3: TGTGCCAGCAGCGCCGCCTTTAAAGGGTCCGAGCAGTACTTC. This rearrangement joins TRBV9 to TRBJ2-7, with D unclear. Germline V lookup: CDR1 SGDLS, CDR2 YYNGEE. V lost 3 bases and J lost 6, with 16 bases in between. This CDR3 contains 14 residues.

A single count supports this clone. The J gene is TRBJ1-1, the V gene TRBV5-1; TRBD1 is a possible D gene (6 bases). Germline lookup yields CDR1 SGHRS and CDR2 YFSETQ. The CDR3 loop spans 15 amino acids. Trimming left V 5 bases short and J 4 bases short, with 18 bases between. The DNA for the CDR3 is TGCGCCAGCAGTCCCGCCCGGGGGCCGGTCACTGAAGCTTTCTTT. Its translation: CASSPARGPVTEAFF.

This sequence joins TRBV27 and TRBJ2-5; 9 bases match TRBD1. This CDR3 spans 17 amino acids. The germline V gene encodes CDR1 MNHEY and CDR2 SMNVEV (reference sequence). V was pared by 5 bases and J by 2 bases, with 12 bases of the junction left unmatched. DNA of the CDR3: TGTGCCAGCAGTCCACACTCCCGACAGGGGGATCAAGAGACCCAGTACTTC. It encodes CASSPHSRQGDQETQYF.

This sequence joins TRBV4-3 and TRBJ1-2; D remains unclear. Per the germline V gene, CDR1 is LGHNA and CDR2 is YSLEER. V was trimmed by 0 bases and J by 0 bases, leaving 8 bases between them. This CDR3 spans 15 amino acids. The CDR3 region is CASSQDGPANYGYTF. The CDR3, as DNA: TGCGCCAGCAGCCAAGATGGTCCAGCTAACTATGGCTACACCTTC.

In the case of this clone: The sample contains more than one DNA sequence encoding this CDR3. The chain carries TRBV19 and TRBJ2-7; D call uncertain. The germline CDR1 and CDR2 sequences are LNHDA and SQIVND (reference sequence). V was pared by 6 bases and J by 0 bases, with 6 bases between. This CDR3 has 12 residues. The CDR3 sequence: CASRGNSYEQYF. CDR3 DNA: TGTGCCAGTAGGGGCAACTCCTACGAGCAGTACTTC.

The chain uses TRBV6-5 and TRBJ1-2; D is unclear. CDR1 and CDR2 (germline): MNHEY, SVGAGI. With 2 bases removed from V and 3 bases from J, the gap between germline ends came to 13 bases. The CDR3 runs to 15 residues. CDR3 region: CASSYGPFPDYGYTF. The CDR3 DNA reads TGTGCCAGCAGTTACGGTCCTTTCCCCGACTATGGCTACACCTTC.

In its sample, this clone was seen once. The rearrangement links TRBV7-8 to TRBJ2-7, with TRBD2 matching 11 bases. J was trimmed by 8 bases and V by 7 bases; bases with no gene match: 28. CDR1 and CDR2 (germline): SGHVS, FQNEAQ. This CDR3 is built from 20 residues. The CDR3 sequence: CASTYSGRTSGPQSLFKQYF. CDR3 sequence (DNA): TGTGCCAGCACTTATTCGGGTAGGACTAGCGGGCCCCAGTCCCTTTTCAAGCAGTACTTC.

This chain uses TRBV10-3 with TRBJ1-3; no clear D. CDR1 is ENHRY and CDR2 is SYGVKD in the germline V gene. The V gene lost 11 bases and the J gene lost 0 bases, with 17 bases spanning the gap. This CDR3 region has 15 residues. Written as DNA, the CDR3 is TGTGCCGCCCGGAGGGTAGGGTTCTCTGGAAACACCATATATTTT. Protein sequence: CAARRVGFSGNTIYF.

The chain carries TRBV7-2 and TRBJ2-2; the D gene is possibly TRBD1 (5 bases). Germline assignment: CDR1 SGHTA and CDR2 FQGNSA. The CDR3 contains 15 residues. Between the trimmed V and J ends, which lost 2 bases and 6 bases, there was a span of 13 bases. The CDR3 DNA is TGTGCCAGCAGCTTATTATTCAGGGCGGCCGGGGAGCTGTTTTTT. This translates into CASSLLFRAAGELFF.

The chain combines TRBV15 with TRBJ2-7; D might be TRBD1 or TRBD2, each matching 5 bases. CDR1 LNHNV and CDR2 YYDKDF come from the germline V gene (reference sequence). The CDR3 contains 13 residues. Trimming removed 6 bases at V and 5 bases at J, with 14 bases between. This chain's CDR3 is CATSVREYDEQYF. The CDR3 bases are TGTGCCACCAGTGTCAGGGAGTACGACGAGCAGTACTTC.

A word on this clone: The sample carries other DNA sequences with the same CDR3. The genes are TRBV6-1 and TRBJ2-7; D possibly corresponds to TRBD2 (5 bases). Germline V gives CDR1 MNHNS, CDR2 SASEGT. This CDR3 contains 15 residues. The ends were cut back, 0 bases at V and 0 bases at J, with 9 bases in the middle. Here the CDR3 reads CASSEAPGSSYEQYF. In DNA form, the CDR3 reads TGTGCCAGCAGTGAAGCGCCGGGGAGCTCCTACGAGCAGTACTTC.

This sequence joins TRBV5-4 and TRBJ2-2, with TRBD1 matching over 11 bases. The germline V gene has CDR1 SGHNT and CDR2 YYREEE (reference sequence). The CDR3 sequence is 15 residues long. V lost 2 bases and J lost 5; bases outside the gene matches: 2. CDR3 sequence reads: CASSFGQGATGELFF. DNA for the CDR3: TGTGCCAGCAGCTTCGGACAGGGGGCTACCGGGGAGCTGTTTTTT.

The chain carries TRBV12-2 and TRBJ2-7; TRBD1, the table's D call, was not compared with the DNA. TRBV12-2 is reported as a pseudogene. This CDR3 contains 15 residues. In DNA form, the CDR3 reads TGTGCAAGTCGCCAAGGCGGCAGGGTCCGTCACGAGCAGTACTTC. Amino acid sequence: CASRQGGRVRHEQYF.

The genes are TRBV14 and TRBJ1-2; D uncertain. The germline V gene encodes CDR1 SGHDN and CDR2 FVKESK. The germline V and J ends were trimmed by 10 bases and 2 bases, with 8 bases remaining between them. The CDR3 has 11 amino acids. In DNA form, the CDR3 reads TGTGCCACCCTGGGGAACTATGGCTACACCTTC. The encoded protein is CATLGNYGYTF.

This clone was found once. The chain couples TRBV25-1 to TRBJ2-1; 13 bases are a match to TRBD2. The ends lost 3 bases at V and 9 bases at J; junction bases unmatched: 11. The CDR3 consists of 17 residues. In germline, CDR1 is MGHDK, CDR2 SYGVNS. The CDR3 here is CASSDRRTSGRFGEQFF. The CDR3 DNA reads TGTGCCAGCAGTGACCGAAGGACTAGCGGGAGATTTGGTGAGCAGTTCTTC.

The V call is TRBV7-8, the J call TRBJ1-1; D ambiguous. Trimming cost V 1 base and J 3 bases, with 9 bases left between them. There are 14 residues in the CDR3. Looked up from germline, CDR1 is SGHVS and CDR2 is FQNEAQ. CDR3 amino acids: CASSLEGQYTEAFF. For the CDR3, the DNA is TGTGCCAGCAGCTTAGAAGGCCAGTACACTGAAGCTTTCTTT.

CDR3 in amino acids: CSVGGVDSRGYEQYF. Written as DNA, the CDR3 is TGCAGCGTTGGGGGGGTAGACTCGCGCGGCTACGAGCAGTACTTC. The V and J genes are TRBV29-1 and TRBJ2-7; tentative D call: TRBD2 (6 bases). V lost 4 bases, J lost 3 bases, and 19 bases lay in between. The CDR3 is 15 amino acids. Germline-derived CDR1 and CDR2 are SQVTM and ANQGSEA.